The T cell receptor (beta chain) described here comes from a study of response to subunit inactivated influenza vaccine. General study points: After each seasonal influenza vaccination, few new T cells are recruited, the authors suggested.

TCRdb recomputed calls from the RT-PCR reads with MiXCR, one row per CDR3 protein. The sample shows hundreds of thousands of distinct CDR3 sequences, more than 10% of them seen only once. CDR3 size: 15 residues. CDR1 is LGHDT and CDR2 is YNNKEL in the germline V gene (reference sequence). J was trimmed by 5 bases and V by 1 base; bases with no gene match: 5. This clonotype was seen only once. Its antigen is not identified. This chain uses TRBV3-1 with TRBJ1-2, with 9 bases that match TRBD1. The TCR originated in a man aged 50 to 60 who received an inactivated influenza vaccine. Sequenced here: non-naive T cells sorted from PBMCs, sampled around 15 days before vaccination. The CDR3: CASSQAGQGRYGYTF. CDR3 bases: TGTGCCAGCAGCCAAGCCGGACAGGGGAGATATGGCTACACCTTC.